This T cell receptor beta chain was recorded in a study of CD4 T cells in relation to SARS-CoV-2 and coronaviruses. Background on the study: After less than 11 days of antigen culture, PBMC TCR beta CDR3s were sequenced.

In the case of this clone: Its antigen is unknown.

CD4+ T cells from unexposed donors were obtained before the COVID-19 pandemic (2011-2018). The cells were cultured for 10 days before CD4+ T cells were isolated. CDR1 and CDR2 (germline): SGHNT, YYREEE (reference sequence). The CDR3 length is 14 residues. V shed 0 bases and J 1 base; nucleotides not matched to a gene: 0. Sequencing was performed with immunoSEQ multiplex PCR; in TCRdb, only in-frame clones are kept and a portion is missing. Here the sample spans roughly 19,000 clones, around 80% being singletons. The clonotype originates from a human donor in good health. The V call is TRBV5-4, the J call TRBJ2-5; TRBD1 matches at 7 bases. The source material was CD4+ T cells from PBMCs, cultured in vitro. CDR3 in DNA: TGTGCCAGCAGCTTGGACAGGGGCCAAGAGACCCAGTACTTC. Residues: CASSLDRGQETQYF.